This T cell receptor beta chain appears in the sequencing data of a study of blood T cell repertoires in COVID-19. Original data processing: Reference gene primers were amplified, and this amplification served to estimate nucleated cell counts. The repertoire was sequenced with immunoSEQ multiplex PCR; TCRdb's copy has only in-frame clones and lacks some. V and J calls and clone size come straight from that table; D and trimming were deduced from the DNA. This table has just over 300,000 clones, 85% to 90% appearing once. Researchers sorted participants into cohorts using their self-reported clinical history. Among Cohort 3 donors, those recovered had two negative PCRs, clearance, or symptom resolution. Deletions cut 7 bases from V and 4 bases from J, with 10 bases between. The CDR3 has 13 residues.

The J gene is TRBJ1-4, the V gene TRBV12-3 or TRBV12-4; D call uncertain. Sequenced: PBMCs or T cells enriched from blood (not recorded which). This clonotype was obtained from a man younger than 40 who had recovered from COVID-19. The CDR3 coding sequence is TGTGCCAGCACCAGTCTGATTAATGAAAAACTGTTTTTT. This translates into CASTSLINEKLFF.